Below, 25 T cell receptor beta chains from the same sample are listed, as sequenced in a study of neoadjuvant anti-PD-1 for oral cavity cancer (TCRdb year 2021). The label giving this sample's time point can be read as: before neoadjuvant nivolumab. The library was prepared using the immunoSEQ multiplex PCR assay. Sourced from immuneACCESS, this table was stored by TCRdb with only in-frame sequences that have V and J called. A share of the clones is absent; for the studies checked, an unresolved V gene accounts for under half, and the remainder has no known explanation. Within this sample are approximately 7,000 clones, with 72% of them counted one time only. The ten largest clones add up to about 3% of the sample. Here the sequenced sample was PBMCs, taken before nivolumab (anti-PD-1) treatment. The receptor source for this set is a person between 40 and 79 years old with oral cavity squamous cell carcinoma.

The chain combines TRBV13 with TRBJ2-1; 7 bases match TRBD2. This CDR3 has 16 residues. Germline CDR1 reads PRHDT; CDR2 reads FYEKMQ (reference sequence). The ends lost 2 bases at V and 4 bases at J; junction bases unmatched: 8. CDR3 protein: CASSLPQPGGYNEQFF. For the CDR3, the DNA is TGTGCCAGCAGCTTACCCCAGCCGGGGGGATACAATGAGCAGTTCTTC.

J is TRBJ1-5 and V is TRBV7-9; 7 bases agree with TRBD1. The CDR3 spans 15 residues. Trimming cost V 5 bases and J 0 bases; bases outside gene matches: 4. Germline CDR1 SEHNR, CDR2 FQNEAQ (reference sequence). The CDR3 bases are TGTGCCAGCAGCGGGACAGCCGATAGCAATCAGCCCCAGCATTTT. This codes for CASSGTADSNQPQHF.

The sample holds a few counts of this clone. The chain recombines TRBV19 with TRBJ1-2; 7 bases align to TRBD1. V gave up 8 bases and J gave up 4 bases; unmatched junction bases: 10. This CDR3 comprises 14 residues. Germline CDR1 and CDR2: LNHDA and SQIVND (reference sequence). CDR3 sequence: CASGTQGVGYGYTF. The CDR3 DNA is TGTGCCAGTGGGACCCAGGGGGTAGGCTATGGCTACACCTTC.

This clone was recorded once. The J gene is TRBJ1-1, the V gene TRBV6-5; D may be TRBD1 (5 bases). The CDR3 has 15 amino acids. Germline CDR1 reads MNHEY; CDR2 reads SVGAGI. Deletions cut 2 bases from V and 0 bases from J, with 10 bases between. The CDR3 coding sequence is TGTGCCAGCAGTTACGGGCAGGGTGTGAACACTGAAGCTTTCTTT. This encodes CASSYGQGVNTEAFF.

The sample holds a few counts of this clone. For the CDR3, the DNA is TGTGCCAGTGGGAGATGGCAGATTAACTATGGCTACACCTTC. Translating it yields CASGRWQINYGYTF. The chain joins TRBV5-6 to TRBJ1-2, with D unclear. Trimming removed 8 bases at V and 1 base at J, with 15 bases between. The CDR3 contains 14 residues. Germline CDR1 and CDR2: SGHDT and YYEEEE.

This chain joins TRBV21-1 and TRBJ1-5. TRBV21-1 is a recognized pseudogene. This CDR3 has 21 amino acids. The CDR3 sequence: CASSKRASPLFGPYSNQPQHF. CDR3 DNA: TGTGCCAGCAGCAAAAGAGCAAGCCCCTTATTCGGGCCTTATAGCAATCAGCCCCAGCATTTT.

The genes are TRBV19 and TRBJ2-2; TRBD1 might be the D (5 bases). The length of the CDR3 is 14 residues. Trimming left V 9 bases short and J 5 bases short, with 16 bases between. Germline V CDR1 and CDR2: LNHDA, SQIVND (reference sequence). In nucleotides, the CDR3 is TGTGCCAGCGCCATCCAAAAGGGGACCGGGGAGCTGTTTTTT. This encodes CASAIQKGTGELFF.

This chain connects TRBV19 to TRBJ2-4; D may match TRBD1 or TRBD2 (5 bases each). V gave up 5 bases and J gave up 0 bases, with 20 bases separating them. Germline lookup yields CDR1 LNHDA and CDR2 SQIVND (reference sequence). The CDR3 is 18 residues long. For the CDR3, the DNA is TGTGCCAGTAGTCCTCGGGACGGATCATCCATAGCCAAAAACATTCAGTACTTC. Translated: CASSPRDGSSIAKNIQYF.

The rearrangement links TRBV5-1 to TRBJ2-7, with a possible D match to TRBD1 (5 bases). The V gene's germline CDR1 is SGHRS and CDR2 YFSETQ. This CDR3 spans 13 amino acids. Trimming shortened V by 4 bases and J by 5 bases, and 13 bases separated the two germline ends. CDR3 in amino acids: CASSVRTRDEQYF. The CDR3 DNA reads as TGCGCCAGCAGCGTAAGAACCAGGGACGAGCAGTACTTC.

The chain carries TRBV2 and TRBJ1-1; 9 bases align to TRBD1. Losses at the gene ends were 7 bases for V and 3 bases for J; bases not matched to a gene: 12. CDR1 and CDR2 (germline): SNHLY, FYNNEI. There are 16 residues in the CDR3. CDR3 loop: CASTSPRDRAYTEAFF. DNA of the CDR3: TGTGCCAGCACCTCCCCACGGGACAGGGCCTACACTGAAGCTTTCTTT.

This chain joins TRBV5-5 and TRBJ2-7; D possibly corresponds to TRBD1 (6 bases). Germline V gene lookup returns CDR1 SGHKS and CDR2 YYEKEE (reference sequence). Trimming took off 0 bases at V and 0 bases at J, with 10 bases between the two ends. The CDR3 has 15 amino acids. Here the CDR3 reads CASSLEWTASYEQYF. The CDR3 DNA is TGTGCCAGCAGCTTGGAGTGGACAGCCTCCTACGAGCAGTACTTC.

The CDR3 protein is CASSLGTYFEAFF. The DNA of the CDR3 is TGTGCCAGCAGCTTGGGGACTTATTTCGAAGCTTTCTTT. The chain joins TRBV5-6 to TRBJ1-1; D is uncertain. V gave up 0 bases and J gave up 8 bases, with 11 bases separating them. In germline, CDR1 is SGHDT, CDR2 YYEEEE. The CDR3 is 13 amino acids.

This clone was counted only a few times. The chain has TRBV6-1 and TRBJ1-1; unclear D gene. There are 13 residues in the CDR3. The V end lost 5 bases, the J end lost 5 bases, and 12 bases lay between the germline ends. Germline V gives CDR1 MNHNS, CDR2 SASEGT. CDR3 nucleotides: TGTGCCAGCAGTTTTGACGGAGGGACTGAAGCTTTCTTT. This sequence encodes CASSFDGGTEAFF.

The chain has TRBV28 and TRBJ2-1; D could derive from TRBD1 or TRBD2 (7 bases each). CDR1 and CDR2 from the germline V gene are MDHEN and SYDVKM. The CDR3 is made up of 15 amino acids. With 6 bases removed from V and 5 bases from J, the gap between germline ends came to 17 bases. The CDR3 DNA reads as TGTGCCAGCAGGGGGCCCCAGGGGGGGAACAATGAGCAGTTCTTC. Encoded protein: CASRGPQGGNNEQFF.

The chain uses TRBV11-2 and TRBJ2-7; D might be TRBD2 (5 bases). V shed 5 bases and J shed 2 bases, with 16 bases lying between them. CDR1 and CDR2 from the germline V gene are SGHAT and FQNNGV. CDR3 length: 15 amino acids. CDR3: CASSLPGTGAYEQYF. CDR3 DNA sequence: TGTGCCAGCAGCCTTCCGGGCACCGGGGCCTACGAGCAGTACTTC.

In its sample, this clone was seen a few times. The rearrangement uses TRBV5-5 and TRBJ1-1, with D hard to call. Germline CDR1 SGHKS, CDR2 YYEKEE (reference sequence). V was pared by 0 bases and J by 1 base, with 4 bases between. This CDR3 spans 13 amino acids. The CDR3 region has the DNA TGTGCCAGCAGCTTGGAGGGGAACACTGAAGCTTTCTTT. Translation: CASSLEGNTEAFF.

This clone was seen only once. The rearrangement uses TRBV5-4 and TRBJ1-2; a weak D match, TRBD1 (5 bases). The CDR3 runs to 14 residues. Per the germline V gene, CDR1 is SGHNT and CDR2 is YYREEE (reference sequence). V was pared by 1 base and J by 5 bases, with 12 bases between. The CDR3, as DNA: TGTGCCAGCAGCTTGCAGGGTGCCCCGTATGGCTACACCTTC. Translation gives CASSLQGAPYGYTF. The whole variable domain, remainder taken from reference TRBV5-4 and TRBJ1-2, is ETGVTQSPTHLIKTRGQQVTLRCSSQSGHNTVSWYQQALGQGPQFIFQYYREEENGRGNFPPRFSGLQFPNYSSELNVNALELDDSALYLCASSLQGAPYGYTFGSGTRLTVV.

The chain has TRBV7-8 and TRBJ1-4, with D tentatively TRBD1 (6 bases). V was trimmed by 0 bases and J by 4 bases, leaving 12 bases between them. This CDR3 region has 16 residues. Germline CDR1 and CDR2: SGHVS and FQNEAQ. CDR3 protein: CASSLAQGTHNEKLFF. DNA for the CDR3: TGTGCCAGCAGCTTAGCGCAGGGGACCCATAATGAAAAACTGTTTTTT.

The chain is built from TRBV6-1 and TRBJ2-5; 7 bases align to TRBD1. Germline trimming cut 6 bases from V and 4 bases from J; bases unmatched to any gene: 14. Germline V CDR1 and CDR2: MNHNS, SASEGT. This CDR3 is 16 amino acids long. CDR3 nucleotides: TGTGCCAGCAGGGAACCTACGGGCAGGGGGACAGAGACCCAGTACTTC. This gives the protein CASREPTGRGTETQYF.

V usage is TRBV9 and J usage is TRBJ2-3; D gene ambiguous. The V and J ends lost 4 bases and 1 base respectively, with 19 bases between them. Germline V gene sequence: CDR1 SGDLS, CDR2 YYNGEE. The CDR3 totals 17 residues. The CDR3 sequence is CASSLTGGASGTDTQYF. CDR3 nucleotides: TGTGCCAGCAGCCTAACGGGTGGCGCGTCCGGCACAGATACGCAGTATTTT. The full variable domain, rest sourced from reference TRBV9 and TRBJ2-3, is DSGVTQTPKHLITATGQRVTLRCSPRSGDLSVYWYQQSLDQGLQFLIQYYNGEERAKGNILERFSAQQFPDLHSELNLSSLELGDSALYFCASSLTGGASGTDTQYFGPGTRLTVL.

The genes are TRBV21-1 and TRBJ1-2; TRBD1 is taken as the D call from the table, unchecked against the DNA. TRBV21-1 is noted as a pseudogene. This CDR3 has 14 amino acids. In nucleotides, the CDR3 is TGTGCCAGCAGCAATCGGCAGGGCAACTATGGCTACACCTTC. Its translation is CASSNRQGNYGYTF.

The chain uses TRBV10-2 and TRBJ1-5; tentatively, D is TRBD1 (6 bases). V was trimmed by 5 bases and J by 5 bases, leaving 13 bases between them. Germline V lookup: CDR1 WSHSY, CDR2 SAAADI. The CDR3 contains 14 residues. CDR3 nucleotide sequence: TGCGCCAGCAGTAATACAGGGCGGCATCAGCCCCAGCATTTT. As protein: CASSNTGRHQPQHF.

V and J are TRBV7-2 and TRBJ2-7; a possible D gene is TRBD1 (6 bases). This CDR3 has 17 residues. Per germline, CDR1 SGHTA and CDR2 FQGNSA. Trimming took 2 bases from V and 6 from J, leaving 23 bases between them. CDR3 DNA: TGTGCCAGCAGCTTAACAGGGACGGGGCAGGGTCGCGGCGAGCAGTACTTC. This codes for CASSLTGTGQGRGEQYF.

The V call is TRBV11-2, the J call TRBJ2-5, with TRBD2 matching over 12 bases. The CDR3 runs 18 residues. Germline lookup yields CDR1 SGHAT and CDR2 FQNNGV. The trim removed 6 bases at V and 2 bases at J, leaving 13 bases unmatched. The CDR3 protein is CASRPIAGLAGRQETQYF. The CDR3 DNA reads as TGTGCCAGCAGACCAATCGCCGGACTAGCGGGGAGACAAGAGACCCAGTACTTC.

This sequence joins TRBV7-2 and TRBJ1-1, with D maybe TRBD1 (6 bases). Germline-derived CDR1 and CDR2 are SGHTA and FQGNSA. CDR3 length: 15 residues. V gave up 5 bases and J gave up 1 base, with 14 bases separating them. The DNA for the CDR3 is TGTGCCAGCAGCGCTTCGGGACAAGCGAACACTGAAGCTTTCTTT. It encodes CASSASGQANTEAFF.